A single sample is the source of the 5 T cell receptor beta chains below, sequenced in a study of blood T cell repertoires in COVID-19 (dated by TCRdb to about 2020). Preparation of the library involved the immunoSEQ multiplex PCR assay. What TCRdb holds here is the immuneACCESS table cut down to in-frame rearrangements. Part of the clones is not present; checked against another copy, under half of the missing clones reflect an unresolved V gene, and the others are unexplained. Here the sample has around 300,000 clones; 88% occur a single time. Of the sample, approximately 2% falls within the top ten clones. Sample: PBMCs or T cells enriched from blood (not recorded which). The receptors shown here come from a woman aged 55-70 years in a cohort exposed to, infected with or recovered from COVID-19 (not recorded which).

The chain carries TRBV11-2 and TRBJ2-7, with D possibly matching TRBD1 (6 bases). Germline CDR1 reads SGHAT; CDR2 reads FQNNGV. Trimming pared 1 base from V and 6 bases from J, leaving 19 bases between. The CDR3 loop spans 16 amino acids. CDR3: CASSLGQTGTGGEQYF. The DNA for the CDR3 is TGTGCCAGCAGCTTAGGCCAGACAGGAACGGGCGGCGAGCAGTACTTC. Combining the CDR3 with reference TRBV11-2 and TRBJ2-7 gives the whole variable domain EAGVAQSPRYKIIEKRQSVAFWCNPISGHATLYWYQQILGQGPKLLIQFQNNGVVDDSQLPKDRFSAERLKGVDSTLKIQPAKLEDSAVYLCASSLGQTGTGGEQYFGPGTRLTVT.

The chain is built from TRBV7-3 and TRBJ2-6, with TRBD2 as a possible D gene (5 bases). The V and J ends lost 5 bases and 1 base respectively, with 9 bases between them. Germline CDR1 SGHTA, CDR2 FQGTGA. CDR3 size: 15 residues. The CDR3 sequence is CASSPRASGANVLTF. The CDR3 DNA sequence: TGTGCCAGCAGCCCGCGGGCATCTGGGGCCAACGTCCTGACTTTC.

Note on this clone: One end of the junction fails to match germline, which may point to a read error. The genes are TRBV6-5 and TRBJ2-7; 7 bases agree with TRBD1. From germline, CDR1 is MNHEY and CDR2 SVGAGI. The CDR3 length is 11 residues. CDR3 coding DNA: TGTGCCAGCAGTACCCGGGACAGTGCTTCATTC. Translated, it gives CASSTRDSASF.

The rearrangement joins TRBV25-1 to TRBJ1-2; possibly TRBD1 for D (5 bases). The germline gives CDR1 MGHDK, CDR2 SYGVNS. This CDR3 has 13 amino acids. V lost 6 bases, J lost 4 bases, and 12 bases lay in between. CDR3 nucleotides: TGTGCCAGCAGCGAGGGGAGGGGCTATGGCTACACCTTC. It specifies CASSEGRGYGYTF.

The rearrangement uses TRBV14 and TRBJ2-3; D gene uncertain. The CDR3 is 12 residues long. Deletions cut 4 bases from V and 5 bases from J, with 7 bases between. Germline CDR1 SGHDN, CDR2 FVKESK. CDR3 amino acids: CASSPKRDTQYF. In nucleotides, the CDR3 is TGTGCCAGCAGCCCGAAGAGAGATACGCAGTATTTT.